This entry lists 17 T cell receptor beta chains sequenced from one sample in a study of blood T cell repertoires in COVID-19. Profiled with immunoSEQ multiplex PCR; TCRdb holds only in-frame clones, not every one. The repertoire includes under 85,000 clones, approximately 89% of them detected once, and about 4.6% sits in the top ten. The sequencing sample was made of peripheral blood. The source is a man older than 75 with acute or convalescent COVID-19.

The CDR3 coding sequence is TGTGCCACCAGTGATCCTACCTCCGGGACACTCGGCTACAATGAGCAGTTCTTC. Translated: CATSDPTSGTLGYNEQFF. The genes are TRBV24-1 and TRBJ2-1; D might be TRBD1 (6 bases). CDR3 length: 18 amino acids. The germline CDR1 and CDR2 sequences are KGHDR and SFDVKD. Trimming removed 3 bases at V and 3 bases at J, with 20 bases between.

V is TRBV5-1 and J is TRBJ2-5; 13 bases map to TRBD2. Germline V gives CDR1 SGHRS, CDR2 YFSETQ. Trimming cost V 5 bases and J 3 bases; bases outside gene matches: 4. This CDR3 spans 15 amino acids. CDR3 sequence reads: CASSPGTSGEETQYF. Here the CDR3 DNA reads TGCGCCAGCAGTCCAGGGACTAGCGGGGAAGAGACCCAGTACTTC.

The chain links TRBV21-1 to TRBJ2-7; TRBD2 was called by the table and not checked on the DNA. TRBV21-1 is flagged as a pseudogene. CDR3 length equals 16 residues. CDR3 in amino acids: CASSKGTILLLSEQYF. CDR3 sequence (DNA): TGTGCCAGCAGCAAAGGAACCATCCTACTTCTCTCCGAGCAGTACTTC.

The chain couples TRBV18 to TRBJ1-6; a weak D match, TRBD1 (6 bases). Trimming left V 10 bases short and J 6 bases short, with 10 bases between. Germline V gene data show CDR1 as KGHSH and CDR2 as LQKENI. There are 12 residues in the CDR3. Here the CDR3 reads CATQGSNSPLHF. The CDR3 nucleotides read TGTGCCACCCAGGGGTCTAATTCACCCCTCCACTTT.

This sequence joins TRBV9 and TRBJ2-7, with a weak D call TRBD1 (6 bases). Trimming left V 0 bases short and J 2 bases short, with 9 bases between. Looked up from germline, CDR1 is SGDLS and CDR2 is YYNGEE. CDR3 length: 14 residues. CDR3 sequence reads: CASSVEGGPYEQYF. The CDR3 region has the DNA TGTGCCAGCAGCGTAGAAGGGGGACCCTACGAGCAGTACTTC.

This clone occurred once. CDR3 DNA sequence: TGTGCCAGCAGCTTAACAGAACCGAACACTGAAGCTTTCTTT. Translated, it gives CASSLTEPNTEAFF. The chain has TRBV7-8 and TRBJ1-1; D is unclear. Per the germline V gene, CDR1 is SGHVS and CDR2 is FQNEAQ. Trimming removed 2 bases at V and 1 base at J, with 8 bases between. The CDR3 spans 14 residues.

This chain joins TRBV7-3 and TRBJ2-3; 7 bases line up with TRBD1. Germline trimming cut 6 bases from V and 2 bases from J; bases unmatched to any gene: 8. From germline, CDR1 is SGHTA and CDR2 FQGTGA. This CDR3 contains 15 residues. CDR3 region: CASSPTGTVTDTQYF. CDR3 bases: TGTGCCAGCAGTCCTACCGGGACAGTCACAGATACGCAGTATTTT.

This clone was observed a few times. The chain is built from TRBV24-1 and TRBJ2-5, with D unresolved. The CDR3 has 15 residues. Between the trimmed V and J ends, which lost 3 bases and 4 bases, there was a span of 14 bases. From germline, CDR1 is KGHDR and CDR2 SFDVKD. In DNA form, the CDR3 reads TGTGCCACCAGTGATCCTCTCTACCGGGTAGAGACCCAGTACTTC. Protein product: CATSDPLYRVETQYF.

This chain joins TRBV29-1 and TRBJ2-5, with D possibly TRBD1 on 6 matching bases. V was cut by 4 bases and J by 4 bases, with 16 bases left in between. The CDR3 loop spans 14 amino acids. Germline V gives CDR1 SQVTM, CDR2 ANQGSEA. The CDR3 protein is CSVVPTGRGETQYF. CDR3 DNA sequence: TGCAGCGTTGTCCCCACAGGGCGCGGAGAGACCCAGTACTTC.

CDR3 DNA: TGTGCCGTCCACAGGGGAAGGGGCCAGCCCCAGCATTTT. Encoded protein: CAVHRGRGQPQHF. V usage is TRBV2 and J usage is TRBJ1-5; 7 bases fit TRBD1. The CDR3 runs 13 residues. V shed 11 bases, J shed 7 bases, and the junction held 11 bases outside the gene matches. Germline V gives CDR1 SNHLY, CDR2 FYNNEI.

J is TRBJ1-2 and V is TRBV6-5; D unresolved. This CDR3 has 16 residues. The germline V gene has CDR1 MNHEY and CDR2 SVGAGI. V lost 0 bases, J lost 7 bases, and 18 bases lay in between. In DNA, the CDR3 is TGTGCCAGCAGTTACTCGACACGAGGGTGGCGGGCTGGCTACACCTTC. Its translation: CASSYSTRGWRAGYTF.

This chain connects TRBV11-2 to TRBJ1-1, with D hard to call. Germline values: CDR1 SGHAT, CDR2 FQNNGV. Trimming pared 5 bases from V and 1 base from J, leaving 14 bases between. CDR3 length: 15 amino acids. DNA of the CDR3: TGTGCCAGCAGCCCTCCGGGGTGGGGGAACACTGAAGCTTTCTTT. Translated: CASSPPGWGNTEAFF.

The DNA for the CDR3 is TGTGCCAGCAGCTTCTACAGGCCGCAATCATCCTACGAGCAGTACTTC. Encoded protein: CASSFYRPQSSYEQYF. The chain couples TRBV7-9 to TRBJ2-7, with D possibly being TRBD1 (5 bases). CDR1 is SEHNR and CDR2 is FQNEAQ in the germline V gene (reference sequence). Trimming took off 3 bases at V and 1 base at J, with 16 bases between the two ends. This CDR3 region has 16 residues.

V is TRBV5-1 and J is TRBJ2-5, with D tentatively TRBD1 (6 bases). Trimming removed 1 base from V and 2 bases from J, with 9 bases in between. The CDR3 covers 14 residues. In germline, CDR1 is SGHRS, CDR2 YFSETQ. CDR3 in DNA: TGCGCCAGCAGCTTGCTAACAGGGCAAGAGACCCAGTACTTC. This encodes CASSLLTGQETQYF.

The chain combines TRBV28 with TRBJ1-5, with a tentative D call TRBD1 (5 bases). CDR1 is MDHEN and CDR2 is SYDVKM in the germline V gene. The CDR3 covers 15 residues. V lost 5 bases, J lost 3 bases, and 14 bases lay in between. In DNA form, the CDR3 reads TGTGCCAGCAGTCCCCGAAGGGGACTCAATCAGCCCCAGCATTTT. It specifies CASSPRRGLNQPQHF.

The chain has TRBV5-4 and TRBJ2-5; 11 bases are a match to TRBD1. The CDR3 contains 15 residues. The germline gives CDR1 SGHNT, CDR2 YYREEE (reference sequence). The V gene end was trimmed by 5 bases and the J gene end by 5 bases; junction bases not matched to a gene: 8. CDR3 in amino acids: CASRSRTGGAETQYF. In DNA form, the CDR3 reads TGTGCCAGCAGGTCCAGGACAGGGGGCGCGGAGACCCAGTACTTC.

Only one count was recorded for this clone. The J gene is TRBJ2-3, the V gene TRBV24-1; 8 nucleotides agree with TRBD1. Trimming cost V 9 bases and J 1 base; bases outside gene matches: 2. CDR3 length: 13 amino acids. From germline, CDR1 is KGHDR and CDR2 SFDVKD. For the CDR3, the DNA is TGTGCCACCTCGACAGGGGGCACAGATACGCAGTATTTT. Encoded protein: CATSTGGTDTQYF.